This TCR beta chain came from a study of stem cell transplantation in POMP-related autoinflammatory disease (dated by TCRdb to the early 2020s). About the full investigation: The study hypothesized that defective thymoproteasomes impair MHC class I-dependent CD8+ T-cell differentiation and positive selection, skewing the TRB repertoire. The effect of POMP deficiency on T-cell receptor beta repertoire diversity and CDR3 characteristics was assessed by high-throughput TRB sequencing.

Libraries were made using the immunoSEQ multiplex PCR assay. In the paper's pipeline: Shannon entropy, which accounts for clonal size distribution, was used to quantify repertoire diversity. The Gini-Simpson index (Simpson_1-D) was used to measure inequality of clonotype distribution. Held by TCRdb, this immuneACCESS table contains in-frame sequences only and omits some clones. Under half of the omission traces to an unresolved V gene where checked; the cause of the rest is unknown. The V and J calls and clone size come from that table; D and trimming were worked out from the DNA. The sample table lists roughly 7,000 clones, roughly 87% of them with a count of one. Clones ranked in the top ten supply roughly 4.5% of the sample. T-cell subsets (conventional T cells, CD8+ T cells, regulatory T cells, T follicular helper cells) were sorted before TRB sequencing. Study-level results and caveats: In PRAID patients, the trend toward increased clonality and lower diversity reached statistical significance only for regulatory T cells. A restricted number of unique TRB V-J gene pairings was observed in PRAID patients. Across all analyzed T-cell subsets, PRAID patients showed a trend toward higher clonality and lower TRB diversity.

Concerning this clone: No cognate antigen has been identified for it. No base quality information exists; no much larger clone differs at one position.

The sample was a CXCR5-defined cell subset from PBMCs. This clonotype originated in a human donor in good health.

The bases are TGTGCCAGCAGCTTAAATCGATACACTGAAGCTTTCTTT. Its protein product is CASSLNRYTEAFF. This sequence uses TRBV11-3 and TRBJ1-1; too little of a D gene remains to name it. The germline ends are 7 bases apart after V is trimmed by 2 bases and J by 3 bases. Spanning cysteine to phenylalanine, the CDR3 consists of 13 amino acids. Left in the record is the CDR3 DNA by itself, 39 bases read in frame from the first base. The germline V gene yields SGHNT for CDR1 and YENEEA for CDR2.